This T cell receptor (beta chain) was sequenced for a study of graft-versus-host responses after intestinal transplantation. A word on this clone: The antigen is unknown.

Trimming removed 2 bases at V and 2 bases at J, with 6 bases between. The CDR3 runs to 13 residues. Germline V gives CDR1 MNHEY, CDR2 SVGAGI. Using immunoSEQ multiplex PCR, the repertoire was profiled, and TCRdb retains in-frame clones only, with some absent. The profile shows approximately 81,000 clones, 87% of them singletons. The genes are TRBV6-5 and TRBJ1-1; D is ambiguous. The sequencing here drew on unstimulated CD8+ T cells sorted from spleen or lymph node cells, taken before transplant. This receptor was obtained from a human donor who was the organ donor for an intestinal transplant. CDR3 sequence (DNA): TGTGCCAGCAGTTACGAGGCTAACACTGAAGCTTTCTTT. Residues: CASSYEANTEAFF.